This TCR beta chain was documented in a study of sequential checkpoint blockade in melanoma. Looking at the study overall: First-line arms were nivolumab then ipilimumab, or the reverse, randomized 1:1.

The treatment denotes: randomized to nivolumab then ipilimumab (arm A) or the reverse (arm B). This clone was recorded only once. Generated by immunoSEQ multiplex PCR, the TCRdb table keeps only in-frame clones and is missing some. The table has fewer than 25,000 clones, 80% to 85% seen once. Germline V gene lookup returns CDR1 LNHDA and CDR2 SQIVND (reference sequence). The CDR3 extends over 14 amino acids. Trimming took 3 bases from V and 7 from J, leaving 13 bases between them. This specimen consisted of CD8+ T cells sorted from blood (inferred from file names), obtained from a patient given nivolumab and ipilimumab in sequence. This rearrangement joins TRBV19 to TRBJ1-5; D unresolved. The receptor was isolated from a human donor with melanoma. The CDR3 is CASSIRDLGQPQHF. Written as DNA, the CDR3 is TGTGCCAGTAGTATCCGTGACCTAGGCCAGCCCCAGCATTTT.